Each of the 16 T cell receptor beta chains below was sequenced from the same sample in a study of cytomegalovirus exposure and HLA in healthy donors (dated by TCRdb to the late 2010s). The receptor library was made with the immunoSEQ multiplex PCR assay. TCRdb obtained this table from immuneACCESS and retained in-frame rearrangements with V and J assigned. These tables miss some clones; where compared with another copy, unresolved V genes account for less than half of the shortfall, and the remainder is unexplained. In all, the sample holds 110,000 or so clones, and about 85% of those were seen once. Of the sample, about 2.9% is held by the ten largest clones. Specimen: PBMCs. The receptors were gathered from a woman under 30 in good health and CMV-seronegative.

With respect to this clone: One junction end disagrees with the germline gene, perhaps due to a read error. V is TRBV6-1 and J is TRBJ2-5, with D possibly matching TRBD1 (6 bases). The CDR3 has 16 residues. Germline lookup yields CDR1 MNHNS and CDR2 SASEGT. CDR3 loop: CASREVPNDRQGTQYF. The CDR3 DNA reads as TGTGCCAGCAGAGAAGTCCCTAACGACAGGCAGGGGACCCAGTACTTC.

The chain carries TRBV9 and TRBJ2-3, with a tentative D call TRBD1 (8 bases). V gave up 5 bases and J gave up 5 bases, with 12 bases separating them. The CDR3 spans 13 residues. CDR1 is SGDLS, CDR2 YYNGEE, per germline. CDR3 protein: CASRGGTGDTQYF. CDR3 sequence (DNA): TGTGCCAGCAGGGGGGGGACAGGAGATACGCAGTATTTT.

The V call is TRBV14, the J call TRBJ1-1; D is uncertain. CDR3 length: 14 amino acids. CDR1 is SGHDN and CDR2 is FVKESK in the germline V gene. With 4 bases removed from V and 1 base from J, the gap between germline ends came to 10 bases. The CDR3 DNA sequence: TGTGCCAGCAGCCTATCCAGAGGGAACACTGAAGCTTTCTTT. As protein: CASSLSRGNTEAFF.

The rearrangement uses TRBV10-3 and TRBJ2-5, with D possibly matching TRBD1 (6 bases). This CDR3 region has 14 residues. Germline V lookup: CDR1 ENHRY, CDR2 SYGVKD. V lost 4 bases and J lost 5, with 14 bases in between. The CDR3 spells CAISGGERGETQYF. CDR3 coding DNA: TGTGCCATCAGTGGAGGGGAGAGGGGGGAGACCCAGTACTTC.

The chain links TRBV15 to TRBJ1-1; D remains ambiguous. The CDR3 loop spans 16 amino acids. The V end was cut by 3 bases, the J end by 4 bases, with 18 bases between. The germline V gene encodes CDR1 LNHNV and CDR2 YYDKDF (reference sequence). The CDR3 is CATSSPLGHRGTEAFF. For the CDR3, the DNA is TGTGCCACCAGCAGCCCACTCGGGCATCGGGGCACTGAAGCTTTCTTT.

V gene TRBV4-2 combines with J gene TRBJ2-6, with 7 bases lining up with TRBD2. The V gene end was trimmed by 1 base and the J gene end by 1 base; junction bases not matched to a gene: 4. CDR3 size: 17 residues. The V gene's germline CDR1 is LGHNA and CDR2 YNFKEQ. The CDR3: CASSQGEGASGANVLTF. In nucleotides, the CDR3 is TGTGCCAGCAGCCAAGGGGAGGGAGCTTCTGGGGCCAACGTCCTGACTTTC.

The CDR3 DNA is TGCGCCAGCAGGGAACAGGGGTCTACCGGGGAGCTGTTTTTT. Translation gives CASREQGSTGELFF. V gene TRBV10-1 combines with J gene TRBJ2-2; 7 bases agree with TRBD1. The ends lost 6 bases at V and 5 bases at J; junction bases unmatched: 6. Germline V gene lookup returns CDR1 WNHNN and CDR2 SYGVQD (reference sequence). The CDR3 sequence is 14 residues long.

The V call is TRBV2, the J call TRBJ2-5; D is uncertain. CDR1 SNHLY and CDR2 FYNNEI come from the germline V gene. CDR3 length: 12 amino acids. The germline V and J ends were trimmed by 4 bases and 5 bases, with 8 bases remaining between them. CDR3 in amino acids: CASSARSETQYF. The CDR3 nucleotides are TGTGCCAGCAGTGCTAGATCCGAGACCCAGTACTTC.

This clone turned up a few times. Here the CDR3 reads CAISERDNNYGYTF. For the CDR3, the DNA is TGTGCCATCAGTGAACGGGACAATAACTATGGCTACACCTTC. The chain joins TRBV10-3 to TRBJ1-2; TRBD1 is a possible D gene (6 bases). This CDR3 has 14 residues. Between the trimmed V and J ends, which lost 3 bases and 1 base, there was a span of 9 bases. Germline lookup yields CDR1 ENHRY and CDR2 SYGVKD.

This clone was seen once. The V call is TRBV19, the J call TRBJ2-7; weak D call: TRBD1 (6 bases). The CDR3 consists of 14 residues. Germline assignment: CDR1 LNHDA and CDR2 SQIVND (reference sequence). Trimming cost V 2 bases and J 4 bases, with 12 bases left between them. The DNA of the CDR3 is TGTGCCAGTAGTATAACAGGGATAAGGTACGAGCAGTACTTC. Protein: CASSITGIRYEQYF.

The CDR3, as DNA: TGTGCCAGCAGTTCACAGGGAACTAATGAAAAACTGTTTTTT. Amino acid sequence: CASSSQGTNEKLFF. V and J are TRBV2 and TRBJ1-4; TRBD1 might be the D (6 bases). The CDR3 extends over 14 amino acids. Germline lookup yields CDR1 SNHLY and CDR2 FYNNEI. V was shortened by 5 bases and J by 1 base, with 8 bases between the two germline ends.

The genes are TRBV11-2 and TRBJ2-7; D is perhaps TRBD1 (5 bases). The V gene's germline CDR1 is SGHAT and CDR2 FQNNGV. CDR3 length equals 16 residues. Trimming took off 4 bases at V and 2 bases at J, with 18 bases between the two ends. The CDR3 is CASSSPGQGPAYEQYF. The CDR3 region has the DNA TGTGCCAGCAGCTCACCTGGGCAGGGCCCAGCCTACGAGCAGTACTTC. Looking up the rest from reference TRBV11-2 and TRBJ2-7 gives the full variable domain: EAGVAQSPRYKIIEKRQSVAFWCNPISGHATLYWYQQILGQGPKLLIQFQNNGVVDDSQLPKDRFSAERLKGVDSTLKIQPAKLEDSAVYLCASSSPGQGPAYEQYFGPGTRLTVT.

This chain joins TRBV15 and TRBJ2-5; 7 bases line up with TRBD1. The CDR3 sequence is 16 residues long. With 3 bases clipped from V and 1 base from J, the junction kept 8 bases outside the gene matches. CDR1 LNHNV and CDR2 YYDKDF come from the germline V gene (reference sequence). CDR3 in amino acids: CATSSARGQLQETQYF. In DNA form, the CDR3 reads TGTGCCACCAGCAGCGCTAGGGGGCAACTCCAAGAGACCCAGTACTTC.

The J gene is TRBJ2-3, the V gene TRBV5-6; 11 bases line up with TRBD1. This CDR3 spans 19 amino acids. V lost 3 bases, J lost 0 bases, and 12 bases stayed unmatched. Germline loops: CDR1 SGHDT, CDR2 YYEEEE. This chain's CDR3 is CASSWRGTGGNPSTDTQYF. The CDR3 region has the DNA TGTGCCAGCAGCTGGAGGGGGACAGGGGGAAACCCTAGCACAGATACGCAGTATTTT.

The chain employs TRBV5-4 and TRBJ1-2, with D tentatively TRBD1 (5 bases). V was trimmed by 2 bases and J by 5 bases, leaving 16 bases between them. The CDR3 contains 15 residues. In germline, CDR1 is SGHNT, CDR2 YYREEE (reference sequence). For the CDR3, the DNA is TGTGCCAGCAGCTTCCTTTCTCAGACAGAGTATGGCTACACCTTC. Its protein product is CASSFLSQTEYGYTF.

The chain is built from TRBV5-1 and TRBJ2-5; D is perhaps TRBD2 (5 bases). CDR3 size: 16 residues. V lost 4 bases to trimming and J lost 1 base, with 17 bases between them. The germline CDR1 and CDR2 sequences are SGHRS and YFSETQ. CDR3 sequence reads: CASSRLPSGTQETQYF. CDR3 in DNA: TGCGCCAGCAGCCGCCTACCGAGCGGAACCCAAGAGACCCAGTACTTC.